One T cell receptor (beta chain) is described in this entry. The sample is drawn from a study of T cell changes during pregnancy in multiple sclerosis. The CDR3 covers 14 residues. The V gene's germline CDR1 is SGDLS and CDR2 YYNGEE. V dropped 0 bases and J dropped 2 bases, with 9 bases sitting between them. The protocol was immunoSEQ multiplex PCR, while the TCRdb copy is restricted to in-frame clones and leaves out a portion. Here the sample spans 100,000 or so clones, 94% being singletons. The input for sequencing was peripheral blood, taken before pregnancy. V and J are TRBV9 and TRBJ2-7, with D unclear. This clonotype originated in a female donor with multiple sclerosis, enrolled in a pregnancy study. In DNA form, the CDR3 reads TGTGCCAGCAGCGTAGGTAGTCTCGCCTACGAGCAGTACTTC. Protein sequence: CASSVGSLAYEQYF.